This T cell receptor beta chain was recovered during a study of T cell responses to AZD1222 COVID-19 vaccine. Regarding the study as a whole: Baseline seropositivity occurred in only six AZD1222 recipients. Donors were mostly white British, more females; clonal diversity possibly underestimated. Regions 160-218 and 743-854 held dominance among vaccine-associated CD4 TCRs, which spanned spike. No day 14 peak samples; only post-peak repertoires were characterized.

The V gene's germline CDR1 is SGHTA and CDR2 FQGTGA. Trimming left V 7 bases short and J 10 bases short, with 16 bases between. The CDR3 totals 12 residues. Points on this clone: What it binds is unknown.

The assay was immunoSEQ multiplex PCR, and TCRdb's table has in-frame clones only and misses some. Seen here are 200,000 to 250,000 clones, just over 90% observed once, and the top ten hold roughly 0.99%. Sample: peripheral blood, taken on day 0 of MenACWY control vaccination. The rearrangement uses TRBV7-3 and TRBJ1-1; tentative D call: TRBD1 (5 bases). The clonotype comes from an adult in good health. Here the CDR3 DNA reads TGTGCCAGCACCAGAGAAGGGGCGCCAGCTTTCTTT. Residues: CASTREGAPAFF.